The 17 T cell receptor beta chains below were found in one sample sequenced in a study of regulatory T cells in long-lasting Graves disease. Time point meaning: newly diagnosed GD, antithyroid drugs for less than 3 months. RNA extracted from PBMCs served as the sequencing template. Library construction for TCR beta used iRepertoire HTBI primers and Arm-PCR of CDR3 regions. TCRdb used MiXCR to reprocess the multiplex PCR reads, holding one entry per CDR3 protein. The table includes around 450,000 distinct CDR3 sequences, around 14% detected once. These same records also appear under a second study, on T cells in Graves' hyperthyroidism and ophthalmopathy.

Here the sequenced sample was peripheral blood mononuclear cells (PBMCs), taken at new diagnosis, from a patient treated with antithyroid drugs. The receptors shown here come from a woman in her thirties with Graves disease.

This clonotype has at least ten counts. V and J are TRBV5-1 and TRBJ2-1; 7 bases agree with TRBD2. V shed 4 bases and J 6 bases; nucleotides not matched to a gene: 7. Germline V gene sequence: CDR1 SGHRS, CDR2 YFSETQ. CDR3 length: 14 amino acids. The chain's CDR3 is CASSREAGFNEQFF. Written as DNA, the CDR3 is TGCGCCAGCAGCCGGGAGGCGGGGTTCAATGAGCAGTTCTTC. The entire variable domain, with the rest obtained from reference TRBV5-1 and TRBJ2-1, is as follows: KAGVTQTPRYLIKTRGQQVTLSCSPISGHRSVSWYQQTPGQGLQFLFEYFSETQRNKGNFPGRFSGRQFSNSRSEMNVSTLELGDSALYLCASSREAGFNEQFFGPGTRLTVL.

This clonotype was observed many times. The chain is built from TRBV6-1 and TRBJ1-1; a weak D match, TRBD1 (6 bases). In germline, CDR1 is MNHNS, CDR2 SASEGT. This CDR3 is built from 11 residues. Trimming removed 11 bases at V and 10 bases at J, with 17 bases between. The CDR3 DNA is TGTGCCGGGGGGGCCGCGATAGGAGCTTTCTTT. As protein: CAGGAAIGAFF.

The chain recombines TRBV30 with TRBJ2-5; D call uncertain. Germline assignment: CDR1 GTSNPN and CDR2 SVGIG (reference sequence). The germline V and J ends were trimmed by 1 base and 2 bases, with 8 bases remaining between them. CDR3 length equals 13 residues. The CDR3 coding sequence is TGTGCCTGGAGTGGATCTCTTCAAGAGACCCAGTACTTC. This translates into CAWSGSLQETQYF.

The rearrangement uses TRBV20-1 and TRBJ2-6, with D uncertain. The germline V gene encodes CDR1 DFQATT and CDR2 SNEGSKA (reference sequence). Trimming removed 6 bases at V and 2 bases at J, with 20 bases between. The CDR3 consists of 17 residues. The DNA for the CDR3 is TGCAGTGCCCGAAATCCTCTCAGGTGGGCTGGGGCCAACGTCCTGACTTTC. Protein: CSARNPLRWAGANVLTF.

This rearrangement joins TRBV2 to TRBJ2-2; 9 nucleotides align to TRBD1. The CDR3 is 14 residues long. Germline V gives CDR1 SNHLY, CDR2 FYNNEI. After removal of 6 bases from V and 5 bases from J, the junction contained 4 bases not matched to a gene. The CDR3 loop is CASRLDRGTGELFF. The CDR3 nucleotides read TGTGCCAGCAGATTAGACAGGGGGACCGGGGAGCTGTTTTTT.

This clonotype turned up a few times. This sequence joins TRBV11-2 and TRBJ2-1, with 9 bases that match TRBD1. The V and J ends lost 2 bases and 9 bases, in that order; junction bases with no gene match: 8. This CDR3 comprises 15 residues. The germline CDR1 and CDR2 sequences are SGHAT and FQNNGV. The CDR3 loop reads CASSLQDRGWGEQFF. The CDR3 region has the DNA TGTGCCAGCAGCTTACAGGACAGGGGATGGGGTGAGCAGTTCTTC.

Concerning this clonotype itself: Given a much more abundant clone one base away, this may be a read error. The chain joins TRBV5-1 to TRBJ2-1, with 12 bases lining up with TRBD2. The end of the DNA fits TRBJ2-7 better, so the J call may be wrong. Germline CDR1 SGHRS, CDR2 YFSETQ. The CDR3 is made up of 16 amino acids. CDR3 nucleotide sequence: TGCGCCAGCAGCTTGACTAGCGGGAGGTTTATGGATGAGCAGTACTTC. Amino acids: CASSLTSGRFMDEQYF.

This clonotype appeared many times. The chain joins TRBV30 to TRBJ1-1, with D possibly matching TRBD1 (6 bases). V lost 5 bases, J lost 4 bases, and 17 bases lay in between. Germline lookup yields CDR1 GTSNPN and CDR2 SVGIG (reference sequence). The CDR3 spans 14 residues. CDR3 DNA sequence: TGTGCCTGGGATGCGGACAGTTGGGGCACTGAAGCTTTCTTT. Protein: CAWDADSWGTEAFF.

This clonotype was counted ten times or more. The chain joins TRBV2 to TRBJ1-5, with D tentatively TRBD1 (6 bases). Trimming stripped 6 bases from V and 0 bases from J, with 12 bases between. There are 15 residues in the CDR3. Germline CDR1 SNHLY, CDR2 FYNNEI. DNA of the CDR3: TGTGCCAGCAGATCAGGGGACCTTAGCAATCAGCCCCAGCATTTT. Amino acids: CASRSGDLSNQPQHF.

This clonotype was seen a few times. The chain carries TRBV5-1 and TRBJ2-7, with D possibly matching TRBD2 (5 bases). CDR3 length: 14 residues. V was shortened by 0 bases and J by 7 bases, with 14 bases between the two germline ends. CDR1 is SGHRS and CDR2 is YFSETQ in the germline V gene. CDR3 protein: CASSLAWEPREQYF. The CDR3 DNA is TGCGCCAGCAGCTTGGCGTGGGAGCCAAGAGAGCAGTACTTC.

This clonotype has at least ten counts. V is TRBV13 and J is TRBJ2-5, with D unclear. Trimming removed 2 bases from V and 4 bases from J, with 14 bases in between. The CDR3 sequence is 15 residues long. CDR1 PRHDT and CDR2 FYEKMQ come from the germline V gene (reference sequence). CDR3 nucleotide sequence: TGTGCCAGCAGCTTACAGGCGCCCCCAGGAGAGACCCAGTACTTC. Its translation is CASSLQAPPGETQYF.

V gene TRBV2 combines with J gene TRBJ2-1, with D maybe TRBD2 (6 bases). Trimming pared 7 bases from V and 6 bases from J, leaving 16 bases between. This CDR3 has 14 amino acids. The germline V gene has CDR1 SNHLY and CDR2 FYNNEI. The CDR3 is CASTRLVGSNEQFF. CDR3 bases: TGTGCCAGCACTAGACTAGTAGGGTCCAATGAGCAGTTCTTC.

On this clonotype: A clone one base away is much larger, so this may be a read error. The chain couples TRBV3-1 to TRBJ2-5; 7 nucleotides align to TRBD2. The V and J ends lost 4 bases and 3 bases, in that order; junction bases with no gene match: 8. Germline V lookup: CDR1 LGHDT, CDR2 YNNKEL (reference sequence). There are 15 residues in the CDR3. In DNA, the CDR3 is TGTGCCAGCAGCCCACGGGGACTATCCAAAGAGACCCAGTACTTC. Translation: CASSPRGLSKETQYF.

The V gene is TRBV3-1, the J gene TRBJ2-7; D is perhaps TRBD1 (5 bases). This CDR3 has 15 amino acids. The germline CDR1 and CDR2 sequences are LGHDT and YNNKEL (reference sequence). V was cut by 1 base and J by 2 bases, with 12 bases left in between. CDR3 protein: CASSQGQATAYEQYF. The CDR3 DNA reads TGTGCCAGCAGCCAAGGTCAGGCGACAGCCTACGAGCAGTACTTC.

This CDR3 is CASIDRVIGGTQYF. In DNA, the CDR3 is TGTGCCAGCATCGACAGGGTGATTGGTGGGACCCAGTACTTC. The V and J genes are TRBV25-1 and TRBJ2-5, with TRBD1 matching 7 bases. The CDR3 has 14 amino acids. J gave up 7 bases and V 7 bases, and 12 bases lay outside the gene matches. Germline values: CDR1 MGHDK, CDR2 SYGVNS.

There are a few counts of this clonotype. The chain joins TRBV3-1 to TRBJ2-2; D call uncertain. The ends were cut back, 3 bases at V and 5 bases at J, with 19 bases in the middle. CDR1 LGHDT and CDR2 YNNKEL come from the germline V gene (reference sequence). The CDR3 covers 17 residues. The CDR3 DNA follows: TGTGCCAGCAGCCAGCGCACCCTTCGGAGACCGACCGGGGAGCTGTTTTTT. Amino acid sequence: CASSQRTLRRPTGELFF.

CDR3 sequence (DNA): TGTGCCAGCAGCTTACCGACGTATGGCTACACCTTC. This encodes CASSLPTYGYTF. The chain recombines TRBV7-9 with TRBJ1-2; D gene ambiguous. The V and J ends lost 2 bases and 5 bases respectively, with 6 bases between them. Germline-derived CDR1 and CDR2 are SEHNR and FQNEAQ (reference sequence). CDR3 length: 12 amino acids.